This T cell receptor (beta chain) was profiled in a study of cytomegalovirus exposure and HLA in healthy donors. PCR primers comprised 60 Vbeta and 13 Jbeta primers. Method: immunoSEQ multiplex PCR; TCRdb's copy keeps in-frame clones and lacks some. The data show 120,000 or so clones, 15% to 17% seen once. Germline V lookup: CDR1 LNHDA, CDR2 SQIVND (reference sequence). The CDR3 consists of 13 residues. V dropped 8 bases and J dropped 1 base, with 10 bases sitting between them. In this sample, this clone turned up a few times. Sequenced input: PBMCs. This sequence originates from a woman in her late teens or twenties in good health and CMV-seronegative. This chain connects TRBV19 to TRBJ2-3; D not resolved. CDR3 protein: CASASEGTDTQYF. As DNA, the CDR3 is TGTGCCAGTGCGTCTGAGGGCACAGATACGCAGTATTTT. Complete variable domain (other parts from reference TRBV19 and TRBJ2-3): DGGITQSPKYLFRKEGQNVTLSCEQNLNHDAMYWYRQDPGQGLRLIYYSQIVNDFQKGDIAEGYSVSREKKESFPLTVTSAQKNPTAFYLCASASEGTDTQYFGPGTRLTVL.